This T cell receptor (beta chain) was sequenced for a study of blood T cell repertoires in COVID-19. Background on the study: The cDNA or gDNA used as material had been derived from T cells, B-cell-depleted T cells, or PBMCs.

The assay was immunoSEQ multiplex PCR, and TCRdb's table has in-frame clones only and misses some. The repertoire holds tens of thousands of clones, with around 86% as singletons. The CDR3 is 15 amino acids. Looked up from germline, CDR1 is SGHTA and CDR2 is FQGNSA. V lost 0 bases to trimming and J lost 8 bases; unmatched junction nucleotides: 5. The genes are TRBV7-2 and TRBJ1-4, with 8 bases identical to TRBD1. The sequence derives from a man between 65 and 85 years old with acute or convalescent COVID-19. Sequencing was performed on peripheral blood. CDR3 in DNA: TGTGCCAGCAGCTTAGCGACAGGGGTAGGGGAAAAACTGTTTTTT. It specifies CASSLATGVGEKLFF.